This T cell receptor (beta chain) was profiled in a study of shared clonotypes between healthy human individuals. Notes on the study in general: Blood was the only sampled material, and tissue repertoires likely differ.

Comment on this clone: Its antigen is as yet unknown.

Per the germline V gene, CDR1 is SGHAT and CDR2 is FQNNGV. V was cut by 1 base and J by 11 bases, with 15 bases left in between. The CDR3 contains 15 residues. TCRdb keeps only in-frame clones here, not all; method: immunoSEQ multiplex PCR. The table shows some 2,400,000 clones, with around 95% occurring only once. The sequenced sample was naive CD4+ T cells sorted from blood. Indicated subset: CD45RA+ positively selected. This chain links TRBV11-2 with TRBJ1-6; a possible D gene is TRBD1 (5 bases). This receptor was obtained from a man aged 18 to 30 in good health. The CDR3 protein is CASSLGGPGLPPLHF. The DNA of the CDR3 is TGTGCCAGCAGCTTAGGAGGGCCAGGGTTGCCACCCCTCCACTTT. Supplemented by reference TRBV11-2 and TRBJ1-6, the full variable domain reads EAGVAQSPRYKIIEKRQSVAFWCNPISGHATLYWYQQILGQGPKLLIQFQNNGVVDDSQLPKDRFSAERLKGVDSTLKIQPAKLEDSAVYLCASSLGGPGLPPLHFGNGTRLTVT.